Listed here is a single T cell receptor (beta chain). The protocol was immunoSEQ multiplex PCR, while the TCRdb copy is restricted to in-frame clones and leaves out a portion. The table lists approximately 45,000 clones, approximately 85% of them singletons, with approximately 14% in the top ten. The data were taken from a study of blood T cell repertoires in COVID-19. This CDR3 has 13 amino acids. Germline CDR1 and CDR2: MNHEY and SVGAGI. V was clipped by 6 bases and J by 6 bases; unmatched bases: 5. The rearrangement links TRBV6-5 to TRBJ2-7; 10 bases map to TRBD1. The sequenced sample was peripheral blood. The TCR sequence derives from a human donor in a cohort sampled during active COVID-19. CDR3 nucleotides: TGTGCCAGCAGGACAGGGGGCCGACCCGAGCAGTACTTC. Its translation is CASRTGGRPEQYF.